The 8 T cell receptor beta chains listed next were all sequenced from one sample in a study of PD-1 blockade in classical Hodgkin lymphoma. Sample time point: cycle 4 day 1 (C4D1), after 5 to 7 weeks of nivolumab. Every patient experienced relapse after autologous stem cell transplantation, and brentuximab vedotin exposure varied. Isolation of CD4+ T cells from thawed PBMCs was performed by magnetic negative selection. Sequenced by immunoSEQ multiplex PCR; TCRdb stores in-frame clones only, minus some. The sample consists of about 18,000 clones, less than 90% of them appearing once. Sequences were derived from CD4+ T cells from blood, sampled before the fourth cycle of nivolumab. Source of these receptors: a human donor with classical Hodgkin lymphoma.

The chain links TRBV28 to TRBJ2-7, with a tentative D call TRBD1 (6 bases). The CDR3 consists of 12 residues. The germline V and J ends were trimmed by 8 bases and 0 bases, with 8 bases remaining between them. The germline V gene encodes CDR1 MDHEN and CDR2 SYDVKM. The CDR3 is CASGDNSYEQYF. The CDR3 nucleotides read TGTGCCAGCGGGGACAACTCCTACGAGCAGTACTTC.

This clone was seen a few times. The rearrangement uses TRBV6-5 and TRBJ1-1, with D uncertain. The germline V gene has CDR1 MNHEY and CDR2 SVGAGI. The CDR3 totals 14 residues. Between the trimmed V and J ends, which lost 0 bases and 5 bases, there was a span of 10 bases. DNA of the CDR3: TGTGCCAGCAGTTACTCGTTAGGGAGAACTGAAGCTTTCTTT. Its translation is CASSYSLGRTEAFF.

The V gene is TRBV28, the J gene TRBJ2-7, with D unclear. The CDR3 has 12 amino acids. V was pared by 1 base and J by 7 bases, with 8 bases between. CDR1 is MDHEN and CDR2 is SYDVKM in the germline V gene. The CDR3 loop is CASSLYREEQYF. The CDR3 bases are TGTGCCAGCAGTTTATATCGAGAAGAGCAGTACTTC.

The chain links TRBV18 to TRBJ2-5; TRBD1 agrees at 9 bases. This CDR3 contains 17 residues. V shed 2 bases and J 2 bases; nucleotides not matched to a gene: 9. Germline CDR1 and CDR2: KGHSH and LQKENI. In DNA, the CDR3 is TGTGCCAGCTCACCAACAAGGACAGGGGTTATGCAAGAGACCCAGTACTTC. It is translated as CASSPTRTGVMQETQYF.

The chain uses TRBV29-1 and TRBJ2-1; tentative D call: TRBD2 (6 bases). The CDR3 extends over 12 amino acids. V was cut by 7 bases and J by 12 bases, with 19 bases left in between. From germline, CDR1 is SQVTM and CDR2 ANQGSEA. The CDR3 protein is CSAGHPRGGQFF. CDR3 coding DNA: TGCAGCGCCGGGCACCCGAGGGGAGGGCAGTTCTTC.

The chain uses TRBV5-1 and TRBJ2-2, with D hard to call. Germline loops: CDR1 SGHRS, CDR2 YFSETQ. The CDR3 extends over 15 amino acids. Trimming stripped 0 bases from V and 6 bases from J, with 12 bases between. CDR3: CASSLVAGSSGELFF. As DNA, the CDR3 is TGCGCCAGCAGCTTGGTGGCAGGCTCTTCCGGGGAGCTGTTTTTT. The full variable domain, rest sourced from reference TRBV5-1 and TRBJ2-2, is KAGVTQTPRYLIKTRGQQVTLSCSPISGHRSVSWYQQTPGQGLQFLFEYFSETQRNKGNFPGRFSGRQFSNSRSEMNVSTLELGDSALYLCASSLVAGSSGELFFGEGSRLTVL.

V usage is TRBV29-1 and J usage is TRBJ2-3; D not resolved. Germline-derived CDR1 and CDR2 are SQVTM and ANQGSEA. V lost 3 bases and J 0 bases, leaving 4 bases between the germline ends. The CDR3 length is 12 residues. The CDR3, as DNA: TGCAGCGTTGACGGGAGCACAGATACGCAGTATTTT. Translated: CSVDGSTDTQYF.

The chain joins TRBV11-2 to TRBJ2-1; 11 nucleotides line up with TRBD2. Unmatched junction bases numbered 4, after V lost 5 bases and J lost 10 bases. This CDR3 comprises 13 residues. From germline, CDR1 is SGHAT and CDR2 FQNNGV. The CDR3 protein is CASSNLAGGEQFF. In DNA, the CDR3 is TGTGCCAGCAGCAATTTAGCGGGAGGGGAGCAGTTCTTC.